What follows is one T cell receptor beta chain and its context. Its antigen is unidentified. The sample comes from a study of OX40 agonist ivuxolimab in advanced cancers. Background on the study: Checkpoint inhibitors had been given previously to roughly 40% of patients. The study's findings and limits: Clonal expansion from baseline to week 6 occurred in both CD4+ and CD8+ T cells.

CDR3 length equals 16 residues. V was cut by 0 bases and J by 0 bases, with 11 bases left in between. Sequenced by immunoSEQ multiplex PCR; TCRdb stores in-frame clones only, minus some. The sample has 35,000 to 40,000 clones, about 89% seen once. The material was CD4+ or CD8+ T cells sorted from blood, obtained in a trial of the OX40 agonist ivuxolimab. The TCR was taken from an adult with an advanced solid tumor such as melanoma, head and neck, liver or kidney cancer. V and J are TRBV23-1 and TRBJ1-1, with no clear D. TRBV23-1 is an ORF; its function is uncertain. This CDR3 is CASSQSWRSMNTEAFF. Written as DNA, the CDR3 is TGCGCCAGCAGTCAATCTTGGCGCAGCATGAACACTGAAGCTTTCTTT.